This T cell receptor beta chain was captured in a study of Ad26.COV2.S vaccination and SARS-CoV-2 variants. Treatment in this sample: 19 received Ad26.COV2.S at low or high dose, single or two shots; about 5 received placebo; per-sample allocation not given. The samples date from day 63 after the first vaccine or placebo injection. Produced via immunoSEQ multiplex PCR; TCRdb's table is partial and in-frame only. The sample consists of about 680,000 clones, 89% of them appearing once. The clonotype comes from a person aged 18-60 years who received the Ad26.COV2.S COVID-19 vaccine or a placebo. The source was peripheral blood, collected in a trial of Ad26.COV2.S vaccine versus placebo.

Here the CDR3 DNA reads TGCGCCAGCAGCCAAGACGGGCGGGGCCTAGACACCTACGAGCAGTACTTC. This gives the protein CASSQDGRGLDTYEQYF. The chain links TRBV4-3 to TRBJ2-7; TRBD2 might be the D (6 bases). The germline CDR1 and CDR2 sequences are LGHNA and YSLEER. Trimming took 0 bases from V and 2 from J, leaving 17 bases between them. The CDR3 loop spans 17 amino acids.